This TCR beta chain was found in a study of cytomegalovirus exposure and HLA in healthy donors. Study-wide points: Apart from CMV serostatus, no immune exposure information was available.

Concerning this clone itself: Its matching antigen is unknown.

Samples came from healthy bone marrow donors. PCR amplification relied on 60 Vbeta primers (plus 13 Jbeta primers). Clones were sequenced by immunoSEQ multiplex PCR, and TCRdb holds only the in-frame ones, with some missing. There are under 200,000 clones in the sample; approximately 77% occur only once, and roughly 2% lies in the top ten. This CDR3 is 14 amino acids long. Germline loops: CDR1 KGHSH, CDR2 LQKENI. Trimming took off 6 bases at V and 6 bases at J, with 17 bases between the two ends. The specimen sequenced was PBMCs. The rearrangement uses TRBV18 and TRBJ1-2, with D possibly TRBD1 on 5 matching bases. This clonotype originated in a man aged 50 or older in good health and CMV-seropositive. The DNA of the CDR3 is TGTGCCAGCTCCCCTGTAGAAGGGGCTAATGGCTACACCTTC. Translated, it gives CASSPVEGANGYTF. The entire variable domain, with the rest obtained from reference TRBV18 and TRBJ1-2, is as follows: NAGVMQNPRHLVRRRGQEARLRCSPMKGHSHVYWYRQLPEEGLKFMVYLQKENIIDESGMPKERFSAEFPKEGPSILRIQQVVRGDSAAYFCASSPVEGANGYTFGSGTRLTVV.